This T cell receptor beta chain was captured by sequencing in a study of cytomegalovirus exposure and HLA in healthy donors. This clone was seen a handful of times. Its matching antigen is unknown. Findings of the study overall: Specificity of a few CMV-associated chains for CMV antigens was verified in vitro.

J gave up 2 bases and V 7 bases, and 7 bases lay outside the gene matches. The germline CDR1 and CDR2 sequences are MNHNS and SASEGT. The CDR3 has 15 residues. PCR amplification relied on 60 Vbeta primers (plus 13 Jbeta primers). Generated by immunoSEQ multiplex PCR, the TCRdb table keeps only in-frame clones and is missing some. The top ten clones hold around 6% of a sample with about 140,000 clones, roughly three fifths of them seen once. Sequenced input: PBMCs. This TCR came from a woman between 55 and 75 years old in good health and CMV-seronegative. The rearrangement uses TRBV6-1 and TRBJ2-1, with TRBD1 matching over 8 bases. The CDR3 loop reads CASKTVTGAYNEQFF. The CDR3 DNA reads TGTGCCAGCAAGACAGTGACAGGGGCCTACAATGAGCAGTTCTTC.